The clone carrying this TCR beta chain has only a few counts. 60 Vbeta and 13 Jbeta primers were used in PCR. Method: immunoSEQ multiplex PCR; TCRdb's copy keeps in-frame clones and lacks some. This repertoire shows about 180,000 clones, around 80% found once; its top ten account for around 1.4%. These data belong to a study of cytomegalovirus exposure and HLA in healthy donors. V shed 3 bases and J 4 bases; nucleotides not matched to a gene: 7. The germline CDR1 and CDR2 sequences are SNHLY and FYNNEI. The CDR3 length is 16 residues. This receptor was obtained from a girl aged 5 to 17 in good health and CMV-seropositive. The sample was PBMCs. The V and J genes are TRBV2 and TRBJ2-2, with 8 bases fitting TRBD2. The chain's CDR3 is CASSDPGGVPTGELFF. CDR3 nucleotides: TGTGCCAGCAGTGACCCGGGGGGGGTACCCACCGGGGAGCTGTTTTTT.